This passage covers 15 T cell receptor beta chains from one sample sequenced in a study of cytomegalovirus exposure and HLA in healthy donors. The PCR was carried out with 60 Vbeta primers and 13 Jbeta primers. Some clones are missing from TCRdb's copy, which holds only in-frame ones; the method was immunoSEQ multiplex PCR. The data contain about 130,000 clones, 15% to 20% of them singletons. Specimen: PBMCs. The receptors here all came from a female donor in good health and CMV-seropositive.

This rearrangement joins TRBV4-2 to TRBJ2-7; TRBD2 is a possible D gene (7 bases). Germline values: CDR1 LGHNA, CDR2 YNFKEQ. The CDR3 runs 13 residues. Trimming took 9 bases from V and 4 from J, leaving 16 bases between them. CDR3 amino acids: CARRGDNRYEQYF. For the CDR3, the DNA is TGTGCCAGACGGGGGGACAACCGATACGAGCAGTACTTC.

The table lists this clone with a few counts. V is TRBV28 and J is TRBJ2-5; 8 nucleotides agree with TRBD1. The CDR3 has 15 amino acids. The germline V gene has CDR1 MDHEN and CDR2 SYDVKM. The V gene end was trimmed by 6 bases and the J gene end by 0 bases; junction bases not matched to a gene: 6. Here the CDR3 DNA reads TGTGCCAGCAGAACCGGGACAGGCTACCAAGAGACCCAGTACTTC. Protein sequence: CASRTGTGYQETQYF.

This clone came up a few times. The chain recombines TRBV5-5 with TRBJ2-5; TRBD1 is a possible D gene (5 bases). The CDR3 extends over 15 amino acids. Germline-derived CDR1 and CDR2 are SGHKS and YYEKEE (reference sequence). Trimming removed 4 bases from V and 2 bases from J, with 15 bases in between. The CDR3 loop is CASSPLGHLQETQYF. The CDR3 coding sequence is TGTGCCAGCAGCCCCCTCGGACACCTTCAAGAGACCCAGTACTTC.

This clone occurred a few times. V usage is TRBV7-2 and J usage is TRBJ2-3, with D tentatively TRBD1 (5 bases). Trimming stripped 1 base from V and 0 bases from J, with 14 bases between. The length of the CDR3 is 17 residues. Germline CDR1 is SGHTA and CDR2 is FQGNSA. The CDR3 DNA follows: TGTGCCAGCAGCTTAGGGCAGGGAAGGGGAAGCACAGATACGCAGTATTTT. Translating gives CASSLGQGRGSTDTQYF. The variable domain in full, completed from reference TRBV7-2 and TRBJ2-3, reads GAGVSQSPSNKVTEKGKDVELRCDPISGHTALYWYRQSLGQGLEFLIYFQGNSAPDKSGLPSDRFSAERTGGSVSTLTIQRTQQEDSAVYLCASSLGQGRGSTDTQYFGPGTRLTVL.

The rearrangement joins TRBV5-1 to TRBJ1-2, with D possibly matching TRBD1 (5 bases). Germline CDR1 SGHRS, CDR2 YFSETQ. The CDR3 has 15 residues. Trimming pared 0 bases from V and 6 bases from J, leaving 15 bases between. The CDR3 region has the DNA TGCGCCAGCAGCTTGGTTGGAGGGGCGGAAAATGGCTACACCTTC. Translating it yields CASSLVGGAENGYTF.

The chain links TRBV2 to TRBJ2-1, with TRBD1 matching over 8 bases. CDR1 SNHLY and CDR2 FYNNEI come from the germline V gene. V was clipped by 6 bases and J by 7 bases; unmatched bases: 11. The CDR3 totals 15 residues. The CDR3 nucleotides read TGTGCCAGCAGCATAGGACAGGGTAGATTGAATGAGCAGTTCTTC. Protein: CASSIGQGRLNEQFF.

The chain carries TRBV2 and TRBJ2-2, with 8 positions matching TRBD2. V was pared by 7 bases and J by 7 bases, with 8 bases of the junction left unmatched. This CDR3 spans 14 amino acids. The germline CDR1 and CDR2 sequences are SNHLY and FYNNEI. In DNA form, the CDR3 reads TGTGCCAGCATGAGCGGGAGTAGTTACGGGGAGCTGTTTTTT. This sequence encodes CASMSGSSYGELFF.

This chain uses TRBV10-1 with TRBJ2-7, with TRBD1 identical over 7 bases. V shed 1 base and J 1 base; nucleotides not matched to a gene: 4. The V gene's germline CDR1 is WNHNN and CDR2 SYGVQD (reference sequence). The CDR3 contains 15 residues. CDR3 DNA sequence: TGCGCCAGCAGTGAGTTACAGGGGAAATCCTACGAGCAGTACTTC. Protein product: CASSELQGKSYEQYF.

The rearrangement uses TRBV7-9 and TRBJ1-1, with D possibly TRBD1 on 6 matching bases. Germline V gene data show CDR1 as SEHNR and CDR2 as FQNEAQ (reference sequence). The CDR3 has 15 amino acids. V lost 0 bases to trimming and J lost 2 bases, with 10 bases between them. The CDR3 bases are TGTGCCAGCAGCTTAGCTGGACAGTTTAACACTGAAGCTTTCTTT. Its protein is CASSLAGQFNTEAFF.

This clone was detected only a few times. The chain joins TRBV2 to TRBJ1-5; no clear D. V gave up 6 bases and J gave up 0 bases, with 6 bases separating them. The CDR3 runs 13 residues. Germline CDR1 is SNHLY and CDR2 is FYNNEI. In DNA form, the CDR3 reads TGTGCCAGCAGGGACTATAGCAATCAGCCCCAGCATTTT. Amino acids: CASRDYSNQPQHF.

The chain links TRBV6-1 to TRBJ2-7; D gene unclear. Trimming stripped 1 base from V and 1 base from J, with 17 bases between. The germline V gene has CDR1 MNHNS and CDR2 SASEGT. This CDR3 has 17 residues. The CDR3 spells CASSEGVDMTWSYEQYF. In DNA form, the CDR3 reads TGTGCCAGCAGTGAAGGAGTCGACATGACGTGGTCCTACGAGCAGTACTTC.

This clone occurred a few times. The genes are TRBV4-3 and TRBJ1-4; 9 nucleotides line up with TRBD1. V shed 4 bases and J 12 bases; nucleotides not matched to a gene: 15. Germline values: CDR1 LGHNA, CDR2 YSLEER. This CDR3 is 16 amino acids long. The CDR3 nucleotides read TGCGCCAGCAGCCGGAACCCGGGACAGGGATATGGTGAACTGTTTTTT. Translated, it gives CASSRNPGQGYGELFF.

This clone has more than one count but fewer than ten. The chain joins TRBV11-1 to TRBJ2-6; a weak D match, TRBD2 (7 bases). V was trimmed by 1 base and J by 4 bases, leaving 11 bases between them. Germline V gene lookup returns CDR1 SGHAT and CDR2 FQDESV (reference sequence). The CDR3 consists of 16 residues. The CDR3 spells CASSLVRGAGANVLTF. CDR3 DNA: TGTGCCAGCAGCTTAGTACGGGGGGCGGGGGCCAACGTCCTGACTTTC.

This clone was picked up a small number of times. J is TRBJ1-1 and V is TRBV7-9, with D unclear. The CDR3 extends over 14 amino acids. Looked up from germline, CDR1 is SEHNR and CDR2 is FQNEAQ (reference sequence). Trimming cost V 3 bases and J 1 base, with 9 bases left between them. CDR3 sequence: CASSLNTENTEAFF. The CDR3 nucleotides are TGTGCCAGCAGCTTGAATACAGAGAACACTGAAGCTTTCTTT.

There are a few counts of this clone. J is TRBJ2-5 and V is TRBV9, with 8 positions matching TRBD2. Gene TRBJ2-7 matches the end of the DNA better, so the J call may be wrong. This CDR3 is built from 15 residues. Germline V CDR1 and CDR2: SGDLS, YYNGEE. The CDR3 bases are TGTGCCAGCAGCGTCGCTAGCGGGTACTCCTACGAGCAGTACTTC. It specifies CASSVASGYSYEQYF.